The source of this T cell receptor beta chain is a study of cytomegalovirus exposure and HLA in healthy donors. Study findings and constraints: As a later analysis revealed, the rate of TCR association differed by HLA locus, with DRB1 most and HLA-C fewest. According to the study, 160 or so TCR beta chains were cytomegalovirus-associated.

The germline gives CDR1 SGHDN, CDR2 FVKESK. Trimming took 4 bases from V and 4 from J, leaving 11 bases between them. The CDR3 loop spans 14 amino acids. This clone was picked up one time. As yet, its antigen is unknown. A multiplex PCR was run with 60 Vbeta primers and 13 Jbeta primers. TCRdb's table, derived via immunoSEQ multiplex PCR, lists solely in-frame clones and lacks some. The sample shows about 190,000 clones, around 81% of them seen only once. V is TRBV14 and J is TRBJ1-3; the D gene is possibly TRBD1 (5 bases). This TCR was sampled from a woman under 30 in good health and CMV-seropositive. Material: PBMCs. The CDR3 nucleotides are TGTGCCAGCAGCCGGAATTGGGGCGGAAACACCATATATTTT. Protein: CASSRNWGGNTIYF.